One TCR beta chain is described in this entry. The data were obtained in a study of blood T cell repertoires in COVID-19. For the study at large: Some COVID-19 samples were acute and others convalescent; all came from the United States, Italy and Spain. T cells, B-cell-depleted T cells, or PBMCs provided the cDNA or gDNA that served as material.

CDR1 is SEHNR and CDR2 is FQNEAQ in the germline V gene (reference sequence). CDR3 size: 14 residues. The ends were cut back, 8 bases at V and 0 bases at J, with 14 bases in the middle. Original analysis: For nucleated cells, counts were estimated from reference gene primer amplification. Measured with immunoSEQ multiplex PCR; TCRdb has only the in-frame clones, and not every one. The V and J calls and clone size were taken over from that table, and D and trimming were inferred from the DNA. The table has roughly 69,000 clones, less than 85% seen once; the top ten hold 13%. Enrolled during active infection, Seattle patients were then followed longitudinally.

Sequenced: peripheral blood. V usage is TRBV7-9 and J usage is TRBJ2-7; D may be TRBD2 (6 bases). This TCR came from a man aged 45-65 years with COVID-19, enrolled during active disease. The CDR3, as DNA: TGTGCCAGCGCTCGCGGGGCCCGCTCCTACGAGCAGTACTTC. It is translated as CASARGARSYEQYF.